This T cell receptor (beta chain) came from a study of a mutant IDH1 vaccine in newly diagnosed glioma. Study information: Once 4-6 weeks had passed after radiotherapy alone, vaccination started, or it started with temozolomide cycles. Radiotherapy, temozolomide, or both had been given previously, and both were given to most.

The time point denotes: week 35, safety follow-up. Every single dose of the vaccine, 300 ug of mutant IDH1 20-mer peptide, came with topical imiquimod. This clone was observed a few times. No antigen is known for it. The germline V gene encodes CDR1 MDHEN and CDR2 SYDVKM. V lost 10 bases to trimming and J lost 2 bases, with 12 bases between them. This CDR3 is built from 13 residues. The repertoire was sequenced with immunoSEQ multiplex PCR; TCRdb's copy has only in-frame clones and lacks some. The sample consists of 50,000 to 70,000 clones, roughly 74% of them appearing once. This clonotype was sampled from a man aged 50 to 60 with glioma. The input for sequencing was PBMCs, taken from a glioma patient whose treatment included an IDH1 peptide vaccine. This chain uses TRBV28 with TRBJ1-5; no firm D call. CDR3 bases: TGTGCCATACTGCCTGGGGGCAATCAGCCCCAGCATTTT. As protein: CAILPGGNQPQHF.